This T cell receptor (beta chain) was identified in a study of OX40 agonist ivuxolimab in advanced cancers. Whole-study findings and limits: CD8+ T cells (on average) carried more expanded clones than CD4+ T cells.

Germline lookup yields CDR1 LNHDA and CDR2 SQIVND (reference sequence). Germline trimming cut 1 base from V and 3 bases from J; bases unmatched to any gene: 2. The CDR3 is made up of 15 amino acids. Worth noting for this clone: Its antigen is currently unknown.

Method: immunoSEQ multiplex PCR; TCRdb's copy keeps in-frame clones and lacks some. The table has roughly 59,000 clones, around 80% seen once; the top ten hold approximately 1%. The receptor comes from an adult with an advanced solid tumor such as melanoma, head and neck, liver or kidney cancer. This sample comprised CD4+ or CD8+ T cells sorted from blood, obtained in a trial of the OX40 agonist ivuxolimab. The chain is built from TRBV19 and TRBJ2-2; 7 positions match TRBD2. CDR3 sequence reads: CASSIGAGYTGELFF. The CDR3, as DNA: TGTGCCAGTAGTATAGGAGCGGGATACACCGGGGAGCTGTTTTTT.